Following are 18 T cell receptor beta chains from one sample sequenced in a study of T cell changes during pregnancy in multiple sclerosis. Assay: immunoSEQ multiplex PCR; the TCRdb copy retains only in-frame clones and omits some. The top ten hold 0.64% of the sample, which has about 42,000 clones, 84% seen once. Sequences were derived from CD4+ T cells from peripheral blood mononuclear cells, sampled before pregnancy. These receptors all come from a female donor with multiple sclerosis, enrolled in a pregnancy study.

V usage is TRBV5-1 and J usage is TRBJ1-2; tentative D call: TRBD1 (5 bases). Trimming took 0 bases from V and 2 from J, leaving 8 bases between them. CDR3 length: 14 amino acids. Germline lookup yields CDR1 SGHRS and CDR2 YFSETQ. The CDR3 coding sequence is TGCGCCAGCAGCTTGGATAGGACAAACTATGGCTACACCTTC. Translating it yields CASSLDRTNYGYTF. Based on the CDR3 plus reference TRBV5-1 and TRBJ1-2, the full variable domain is KAGVTQTPRYLIKTRGQQVTLSCSPISGHRSVSWYQQTPGQGLQFLFEYFSETQRNKGNFPGRFSGRQFSNSRSEMNVSTLELGDSALYLCASSLDRTNYGYTFGSGTRLTVV.

This rearrangement joins TRBV30 to TRBJ1-1, with D maybe TRBD1 (6 bases). This CDR3 is built from 13 residues. Deletions cut 1 base from V and 7 bases from J, with 13 bases between. Germline V gives CDR1 GTSNPN, CDR2 SVGIG (reference sequence). In DNA form, the CDR3 reads TGTGCCTGGAGTGGGACAGCCCGGCTTGAAGCTTTCTTT. Residues: CAWSGTARLEAFF.

The V gene is TRBV5-4, the J gene TRBJ2-3; D is uncertain. The V gene's germline CDR1 is SGHNT and CDR2 YYREEE (reference sequence). Trimming cost V 2 bases and J 6 bases, with 7 bases left between them. There are 12 residues in the CDR3. Written as DNA, the CDR3 is TGTGCCAGCAGCTTCCCCTTGGATACGCAGTATTTT. This gives the protein CASSFPLDTQYF. Together with reference TRBV5-4 and TRBJ2-3, the CDR3 gives the full variable domain: ETGVTQSPTHLIKTRGQQVTLRCSSQSGHNTVSWYQQALGQGPQFIFQYYREEENGRGNFPPRFSGLQFPNYSSELNVNALELDDSALYLCASSFPLDTQYFGPGTRLTVL.

This chain uses TRBV6-6 with TRBJ2-3, with unresolved D. The CDR3 runs to 14 residues. The germline CDR1 and CDR2 sequences are MNHNY and SVGAGI (reference sequence). Trimming removed 4 bases at V and 0 bases at J, with 8 bases between. This chain's CDR3 is CASSSHLSTDTQYF. For the CDR3, the DNA is TGTGCCAGCAGTTCGCACCTAAGCACAGATACGCAGTATTTT.

This sequence joins TRBV7-9 and TRBJ1-2; perhaps TRBD1 as D (6 bases). V lost 5 bases and J lost 3, with 16 bases in between. This CDR3 region has 15 residues. Per the germline V gene, CDR1 is SEHNR and CDR2 is FQNEAQ (reference sequence). The CDR3 here is CASSPAGASDYGYTF. DNA for the CDR3: TGTGCCAGCAGCCCCGCGGGGGCGTCGGACTATGGCTACACCTTC.

This chain uses TRBV19 with TRBJ2-1; possible D gene TRBD2, 6 bases. V was trimmed by 5 bases and J by 12 bases, leaving 26 bases between them. In germline, CDR1 is LNHDA, CDR2 SQIVND (reference sequence). The CDR3 totals 16 residues. The CDR3 sequence is CASSPRTNGGPRVQFF. CDR3 nucleotide sequence: TGTGCCAGTAGTCCCCGGACCAACGGGGGTCCTAGGGTGCAGTTCTTC.

This rearrangement joins TRBV18 to TRBJ2-1; 8 bases match TRBD2. Germline loops: CDR1 KGHSH, CDR2 LQKENI. With V trimmed by 5 bases and J by 5 bases, 11 bases remained unmatched. The CDR3 totals 16 residues. CDR3 region: CASSSKAGVRNNEQFF. Here the CDR3 DNA reads TGTGCCAGCTCATCGAAAGCGGGAGTTCGAAACAATGAGCAGTTCTTC.

The rearrangement links TRBV19 to TRBJ1-2, with D tentatively TRBD1 (5 bases). The CDR3 sequence is 12 residues long. Per germline, CDR1 LNHDA and CDR2 SQIVND (reference sequence). V was shortened by 5 bases and J by 7 bases, with 11 bases between the two germline ends. CDR3 in DNA: TGTGCCAGTAGTGCACAGGATACTGGCTACACCTTC. Translating it yields CASSAQDTGYTF. The whole variable domain, filled in from reference TRBV19 and TRBJ1-2, reads DGGITQSPKYLFRKEGQNVTLSCEQNLNHDAMYWYRQDPGQGLRLIYYSQIVNDFQKGDIAEGYSVSREKKESFPLTVTSAQKNPTAFYLCASSAQDTGYTFGSGTRLTVV.

This clone came up a few times. The J gene is TRBJ1-5, the V gene TRBV19; the D gene is possibly TRBD1 (5 bases). Trimming removed 5 bases from V and 5 bases from J, with 10 bases in between. This CDR3 is built from 13 residues. From germline, CDR1 is LNHDA and CDR2 SQIVND (reference sequence). CDR3 nucleotides: TGTGCCAGTAGTGATGGGACTTATCAGCCCCAGCATTTT. It specifies CASSDGTYQPQHF.

The table lists this clone with a few counts. The rearrangement uses TRBV7-2 and TRBJ1-5, with D possibly TRBD1 on 6 matching bases. The CDR3 covers 14 residues. Germline V lookup: CDR1 SGHTA, CDR2 FQGNSA. V was clipped by 6 bases and J by 3 bases, with 12 bases between them. The CDR3, as DNA: TGTGCCAGCAGGCCAGGACAGTCCAATCAGCCCCAGCATTTT. Its protein is CASRPGQSNQPQHF.

The table lists this clone with a few counts. The chain joins TRBV11-2 to TRBJ2-5, with a weak D call TRBD2 (5 bases). V gave up 5 bases and J gave up 5 bases, with 21 bases separating them. This CDR3 is 16 amino acids long. CDR1 SGHAT and CDR2 FQNNGV come from the germline V gene. DNA of the CDR3: TGTGCCAGCAGCCCGGGTGCGTTAAGGGAGATCGAGACCCAGTACTTC. It is translated as CASSPGALREIETQYF.

V is TRBV6-6 and J is TRBJ1-5, with a possible D match to TRBD1 (6 bases). Germline assignment: CDR1 MNHNY and CDR2 SVGAGI (reference sequence). The CDR3 is 14 residues long. V was cut by 5 bases and J by 2 bases, with 10 bases left in between. CDR3 coding DNA: TGTGCCAGCAGTCCATCAGGGGGCAATCAGCCCCAGCATTTT. This gives the protein CASSPSGGNQPQHF.

The chain carries TRBV5-6 and TRBJ2-6; tentatively, D is TRBD1 (5 bases). V was shortened by 2 bases and J by 1 base, with 10 bases between the two germline ends. The CDR3 contains 16 residues. CDR1 is SGHDT, CDR2 YYEEEE, per germline. The CDR3: CASSLIQGSGANVLTF. CDR3 nucleotides: TGTGCCAGCAGCTTAATCCAGGGTTCTGGGGCCAACGTCCTGACTTTC.

The chain recombines TRBV11-2 with TRBJ2-1; weak D call: TRBD1 (5 bases). Germline lookup yields CDR1 SGHAT and CDR2 FQNNGV. V was clipped by 0 bases and J by 5 bases, with 11 bases between them. The CDR3 is 15 residues long. CDR3 protein: CASSLEPRVDNEQFF. As DNA, the CDR3 is TGTGCCAGCAGCTTAGAGCCCAGGGTAGACAATGAGCAGTTCTTC.

The V gene is TRBV11-3, the J gene TRBJ1-1, with D uncertain. Looked up from germline, CDR1 is SGHNT and CDR2 is YENEEA. V was pared by 1 base and J by 1 base, with 4 bases between. CDR3 length: 13 amino acids. CDR3 amino acids: CASSLASNTEAFF. In DNA, the CDR3 is TGTGCCAGCAGCTTAGCATCGAACACTGAAGCTTTCTTT.

This chain joins TRBV21-1 and TRBJ2-7; whether TRBD1, the table's D call, matches the DNA was not checked. TRBV21-1 is given as a pseudogene. The length of the CDR3 is 16 residues. The CDR3 is CASSAPEGRESYEQYF. The DNA for the CDR3 is TGTGCCAGCAGCGCCCCCGAAGGCAGGGAATCCTACGAGCAGTACTTC.

The chain has TRBV6-4 and TRBJ2-7; 7 nucleotides align to TRBD2. V gave up 5 bases and J gave up 6 bases; unmatched junction bases: 10. Germline assignment: CDR1 MRHNA and CDR2 SNTAGT. This CDR3 contains 14 residues. In DNA form, the CDR3 reads TGTGCCAGCAGTCCCGGGACTACCCACGGCGAGCAGTACTTC. This encodes CASSPGTTHGEQYF.

The rearrangement joins TRBV5-1 to TRBJ1-1; possible D gene TRBD1, 6 bases. Trimming pared 7 bases from V and 4 bases from J, leaving 17 bases between. The V gene's germline CDR1 is SGHRS and CDR2 YFSETQ. The CDR3 consists of 14 residues. In DNA, the CDR3 is TGCGCCAGCGCACCTGGAGGGGGGGGCACTGAAGCTTTCTTT. Protein: CASAPGGGGTEAFF.